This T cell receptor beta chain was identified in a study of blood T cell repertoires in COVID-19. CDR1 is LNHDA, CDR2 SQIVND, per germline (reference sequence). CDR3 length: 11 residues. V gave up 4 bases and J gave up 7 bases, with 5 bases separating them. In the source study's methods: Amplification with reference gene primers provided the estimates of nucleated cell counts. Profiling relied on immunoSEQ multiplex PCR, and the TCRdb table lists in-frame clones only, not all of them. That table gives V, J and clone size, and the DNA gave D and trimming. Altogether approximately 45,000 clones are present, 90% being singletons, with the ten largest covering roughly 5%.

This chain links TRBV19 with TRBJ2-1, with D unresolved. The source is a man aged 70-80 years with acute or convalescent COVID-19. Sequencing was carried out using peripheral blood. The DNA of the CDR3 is TGTGCCAGTAGTAACAGAAATGAGCAGTTCTTC. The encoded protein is CASSNRNEQFF.